These T cell receptor beta chains were read from a single sample in a study of shared clonotypes between healthy human individuals. The data were produced by immunoSEQ multiplex PCR, yet TCRdb's version contains in-frame clones alone and is incomplete. Of about 2 million clones listed, 90% to 95% are singletons. Input material: naive CD4+ T cells sorted from blood. The receptors stem from a man aged 18 to 29 in good health. Each CDR3 is given with its conserved first and last residue. The D gene is left open where the match is weak. The size entry is marked missing in some rows and otherwise reads once, few, many or a size class.

TGTGCCAGCAGCTCCCTACAGACCCAGTACTTC CASSSLQTQYF 11 . . TRBJ2-5 TRBV7-9
TGTGCCAGCATAGGTGAGGGAGGCGGCTACACCTTC CASIGEGGGYTF 12 . . TRBJ1-2 TRBV28
TGTGCCAGCAGCGAGGGACCCAACTCCTACGAGCAGTACTTC CASSEGPNSYEQYF 14 . . TRBJ2-7 TRBV9
TGTGCCAGCAGCCAAGTCAGCGTAACTTGGGAGACCCAGTACTTC CASSQVSVTWETQYF 15 . . TRBJ2-5 TRBV14
TGTGCCAGCTCACGTTTCGGGAGTGCTCCCAATGAGCAGTTCTTC CASSRFGSAPNEQFF 15 . . TRBJ2-1 TRBV18
TGTGCCTTACAGGACAGGTTAAATGAAAAACTGTTTTTT CALQDRLNEKLFF 13 . TRBD1 TRBJ1-4 TRBV28
TGTGCCAGTTACGTTGGGGGGTTGAACACCGGGGAGCTGTTTTTT CASYVGGLNTGELFF 15 . . TRBJ2-2 TRBV7-9
TGTGCCAGCAGCCATCAGGGGCCTAGTCCCTACGAGCAGTACTTC CASSHQGPSPYEQYF 15 . . TRBJ2-7 TRBV5-4
TGTGCCAGCAGCTCAATTGGACAGGGTCGCACCGGGGAGCTGTTTTTT CASSSIGQGRTGELFF 16 . TRBD1 TRBJ2-2 TRBV11-2
TGTGCCAGTAAGGCCGGGACAGGGTCTAGAGAGCAGTACTTC CASKAGTGSREQYF 14 . TRBD1 TRBJ2-7 TRBV28
TGTGCCACCAGCAGAGCAGGGTTAGGGAACATTCAGTACTTC CATSRAGLGNIQYF 14 once . TRBJ2-4 TRBV15
TGCGCCAGCAGCTTGGTTGCGGATACGCAGTATTTT CASSLVADTQYF 12 . . TRBJ2-3 TRBV5-1
TGTGCCAGCAGCTTGGGACAGGGAGATGGCTACACCTTC CASSLGQGDGYTF 13 once TRBD1 TRBJ1-2 TRBV5-6
TGTGCCAGCAGTTACTCGCGGCGGGACTCGGAGACCCAGTACTTC CASSYSRRDSETQYF 15 . . TRBJ2-5 TRBV6-6
TGTGCCAGCAGCCAACCTACAGGGGGCTCTGGCTACACCTTC CASSQPTGGSGYTF 14 . TRBD1 TRBJ1-2 TRBV4-2
TGTGCCAGTATTCCCAGAGGTGGTAATCAGCCCCAGCATTTT CASIPRGGNQPQHF 14 . . TRBJ1-5 TRBV19
TGTGCCAGCAGCAAAGCGCTTTATCGACAGGGGATTGGGGAGACCCAGTACTTC CASSKALYRQGIGETQYF 18 . . TRBJ2-5 TRBV21-1
TGTGCCATCAGTGAACCCGGACTAGCGGGAGACGATACGCAGTATTTT CAISEPGLAGDDTQYF 16 . TRBD2 TRBJ2-3 TRBV10-3
TGTGCCAGCTCACCACCGGGGTTACAGGGGACCAATCAGCCCCAGCATTTT CASSPPGLQGTNQPQHF 17 . TRBD1 TRBJ1-5 TRBV18
TGTGCCAGCAGCTTGGTTCAGGCCCAGTACTTC CASSLVQAQYF 11 . . TRBJ2-5 TRBV5-8
TGTGCCACCAGCAGACAAAGATATAGCAATCAGCCCCAGCATTTT CATSRQRYSNQPQHF 15 . . TRBJ1-5 TRBV15
TGTGCCAGCAGTCGAGACAGCCAGAATTCACCCCTCCACTTT CASSRDSQNSPLHF 14 . . TRBJ1-6 TRBV7-2
TGCGCCAGCAGCTCCGCAGGGGGGCCTAATGAAAAACTGTTTTTT CASSSAGGPNEKLFF 15 . TRBD1 TRBJ1-4 TRBV5-1
TGTGCCAGCAGCCCTACGACTAGCTCATCATCCTACGAGCAGTACTTC CASSPTTSSSSYEQYF 16 once TRBD2 TRBJ2-7 TRBV6-6
TGTGCCAGCAGCTTGGCGGCAGCGGGTGAGCAGTACTTC CASSLAAAGEQYF 13 . . TRBJ2-7 TRBV5-6
. CASSKVGAGASYEQYF 16 few . TRBJ2-7 TRBV21-1